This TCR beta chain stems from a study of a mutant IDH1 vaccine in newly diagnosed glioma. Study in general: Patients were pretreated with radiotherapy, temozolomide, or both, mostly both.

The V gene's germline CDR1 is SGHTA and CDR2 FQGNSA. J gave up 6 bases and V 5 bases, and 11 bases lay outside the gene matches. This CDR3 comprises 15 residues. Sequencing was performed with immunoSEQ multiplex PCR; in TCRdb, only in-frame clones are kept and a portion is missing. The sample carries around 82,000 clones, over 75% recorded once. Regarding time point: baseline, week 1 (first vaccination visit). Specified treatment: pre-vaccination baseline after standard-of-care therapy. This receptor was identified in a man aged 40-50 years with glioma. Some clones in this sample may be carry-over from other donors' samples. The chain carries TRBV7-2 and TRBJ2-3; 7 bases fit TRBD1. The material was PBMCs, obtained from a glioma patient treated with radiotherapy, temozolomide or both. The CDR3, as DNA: TGTGCCAGCAGCCAAAACAGGGGCCCCTTGGATACGCAGTATTTT. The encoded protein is CASSQNRGPLDTQYF.